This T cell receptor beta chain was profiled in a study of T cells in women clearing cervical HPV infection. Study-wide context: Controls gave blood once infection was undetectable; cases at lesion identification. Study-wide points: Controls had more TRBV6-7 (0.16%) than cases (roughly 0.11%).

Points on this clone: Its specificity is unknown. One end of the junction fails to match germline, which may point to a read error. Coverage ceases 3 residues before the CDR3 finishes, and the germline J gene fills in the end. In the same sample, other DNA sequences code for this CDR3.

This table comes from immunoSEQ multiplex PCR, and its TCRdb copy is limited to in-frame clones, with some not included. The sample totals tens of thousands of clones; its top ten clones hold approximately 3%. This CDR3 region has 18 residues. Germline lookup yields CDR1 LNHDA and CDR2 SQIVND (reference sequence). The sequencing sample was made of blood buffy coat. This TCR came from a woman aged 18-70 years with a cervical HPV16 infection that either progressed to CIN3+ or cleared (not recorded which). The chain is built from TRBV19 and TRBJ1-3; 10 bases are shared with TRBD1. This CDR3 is CASRAPDRGTVAGNTIYF. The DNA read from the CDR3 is TGTGCCAGCCGGGCACCGGACAGGGGGACGGTGGCTGGAAACACG.